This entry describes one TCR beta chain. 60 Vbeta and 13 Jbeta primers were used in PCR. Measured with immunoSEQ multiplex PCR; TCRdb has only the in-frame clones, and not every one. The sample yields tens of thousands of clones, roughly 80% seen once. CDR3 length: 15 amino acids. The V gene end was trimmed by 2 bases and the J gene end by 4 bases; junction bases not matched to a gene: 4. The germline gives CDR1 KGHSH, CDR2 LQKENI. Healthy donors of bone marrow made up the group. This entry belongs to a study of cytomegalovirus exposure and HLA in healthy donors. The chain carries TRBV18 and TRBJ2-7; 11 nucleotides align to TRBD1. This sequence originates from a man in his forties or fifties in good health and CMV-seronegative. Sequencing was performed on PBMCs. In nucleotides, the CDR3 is TGTGCCAGCTCACCAAACGGACAGGGGGCGTACGAGCAGTACTTC. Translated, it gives CASSPNGQGAYEQYF. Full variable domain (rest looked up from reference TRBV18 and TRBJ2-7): NAGVMQNPRHLVRRRGQEARLRCSPMKGHSHVYWYRQLPEEGLKFMVYLQKENIIDESGMPKERFSAEFPKEGPSILRIQQVVRGDSAAYFCASSPNGQGAYEQYFGPGTRLTVT.